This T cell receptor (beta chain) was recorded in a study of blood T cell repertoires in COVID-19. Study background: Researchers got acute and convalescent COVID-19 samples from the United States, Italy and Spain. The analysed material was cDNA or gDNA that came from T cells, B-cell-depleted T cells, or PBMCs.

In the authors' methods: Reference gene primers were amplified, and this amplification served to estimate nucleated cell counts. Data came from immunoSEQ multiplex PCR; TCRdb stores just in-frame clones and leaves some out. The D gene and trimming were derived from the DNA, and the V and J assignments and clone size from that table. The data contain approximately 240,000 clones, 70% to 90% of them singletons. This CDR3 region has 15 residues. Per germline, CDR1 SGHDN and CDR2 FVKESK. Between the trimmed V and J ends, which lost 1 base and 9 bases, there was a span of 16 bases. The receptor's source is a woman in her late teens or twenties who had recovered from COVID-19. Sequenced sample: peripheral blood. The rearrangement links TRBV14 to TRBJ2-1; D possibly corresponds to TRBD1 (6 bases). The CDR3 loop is CASSQARYQGREQFF. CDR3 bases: TGTGCCAGCAGCCAAGCACGGTATCAGGGGCGTGAGCAGTTCTTC.